This T cell receptor beta chain was captured in a study of metastatic and nonmetastatic thyroid tumors. Overall study context: Malignant thyroid and benign thyroid patients provided blood and tumor or nodule tissue whose repertoires were compared.

In the original workflow: For papillary thyroid cancer, a distant-metastasis classifier was constructed from CDR3 differences observed across clinicopathological groups. Using MiXCR, TCRdb re-called clones from the PCR reads. TCRdb, rather than the study authors, made the V and J calls. This table has around 50,000 clones, 25% to 35% appearing once. No patient had received any treatment before thyroid surgery. In germline, CDR1 is MDHEN, CDR2 SYDVKM. The CDR3 has 12 amino acids. V was pared by 5 bases and J by 8 bases, with 5 bases of the junction left unmatched. The clonotype was recovered from a female donor with papillary thyroid cancer or a benign thyroid nodule (not recorded which). Some clones in this sample may be carry-over from other donors' samples. The gene calls are TRBV28 and TRBJ1-2, with 7 nucleotides matching TRBD1. Sample: blood. CDR3 amino acids: CASSETGHGYTF. DNA of the CDR3: TGTGCCAGCAGTGAGACAGGGCACGGCTACACCTTC.